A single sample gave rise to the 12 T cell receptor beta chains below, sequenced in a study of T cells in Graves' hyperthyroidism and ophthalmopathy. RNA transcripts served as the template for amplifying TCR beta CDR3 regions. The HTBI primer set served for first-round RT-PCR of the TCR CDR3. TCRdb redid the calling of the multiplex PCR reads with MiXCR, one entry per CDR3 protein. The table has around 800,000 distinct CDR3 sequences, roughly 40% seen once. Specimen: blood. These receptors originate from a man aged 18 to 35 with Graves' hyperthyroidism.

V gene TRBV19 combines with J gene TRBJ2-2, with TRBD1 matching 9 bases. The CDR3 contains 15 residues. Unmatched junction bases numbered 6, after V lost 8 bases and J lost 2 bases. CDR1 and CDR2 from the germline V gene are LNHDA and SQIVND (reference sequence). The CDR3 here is CASQKTGGNTGELFF. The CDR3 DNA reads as TGTGCCAGTCAAAAAACAGGGGGCAACACCGGGGAGCTGTTTTTT.

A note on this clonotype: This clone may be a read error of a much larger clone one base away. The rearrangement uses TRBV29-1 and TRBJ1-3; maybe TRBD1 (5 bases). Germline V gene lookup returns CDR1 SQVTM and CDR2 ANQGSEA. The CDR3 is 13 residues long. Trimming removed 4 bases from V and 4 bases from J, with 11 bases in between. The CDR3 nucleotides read TGCAGCGTTGCAAAGGGGTTAGGAAACACCATATATTTT. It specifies CSVAKGLGNTIYF.

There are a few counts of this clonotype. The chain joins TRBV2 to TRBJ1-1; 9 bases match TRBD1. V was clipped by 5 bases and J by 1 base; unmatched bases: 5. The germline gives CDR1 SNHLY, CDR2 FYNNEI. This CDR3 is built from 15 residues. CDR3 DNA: TGTGCCAGCAGTTCACAGGGGGCGTCGAACACTGAAGCTTTCTTT. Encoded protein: CASSSQGASNTEAFF.

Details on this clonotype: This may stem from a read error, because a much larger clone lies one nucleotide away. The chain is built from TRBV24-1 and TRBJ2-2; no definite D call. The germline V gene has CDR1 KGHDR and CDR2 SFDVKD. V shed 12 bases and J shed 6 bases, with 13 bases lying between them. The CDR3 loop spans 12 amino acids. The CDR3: CAGASFAGELFF. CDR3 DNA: TGTGCCGGCGCCTCATTCGCCGGGGAGCTGTTTTTT.

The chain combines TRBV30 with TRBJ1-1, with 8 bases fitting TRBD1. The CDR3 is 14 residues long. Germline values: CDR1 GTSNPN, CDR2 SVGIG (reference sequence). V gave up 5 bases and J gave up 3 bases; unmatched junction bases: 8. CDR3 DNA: TGTGCCTGGGGACAGGGATCTCGATACACTGAAGCTTTCTTT. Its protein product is CAWGQGSRYTEAFF.

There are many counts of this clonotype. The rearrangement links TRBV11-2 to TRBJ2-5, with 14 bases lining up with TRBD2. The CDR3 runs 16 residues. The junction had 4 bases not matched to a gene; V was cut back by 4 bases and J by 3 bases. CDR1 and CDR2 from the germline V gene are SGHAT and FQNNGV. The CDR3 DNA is TGTGCCAGCAGCTACGGACTAGCGGGGGGTGAAGAGACCCAGTACTTC. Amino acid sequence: CASSYGLAGGEETQYF.

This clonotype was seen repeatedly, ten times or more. In DNA form, the CDR3 reads TGCAGTGCTCGACCGGGACAGGTTAATGAAAAACTGTTTTTT. Its protein is CSARPGQVNEKLFF. The rearrangement uses TRBV20-1 and TRBJ1-4; 8 bases fit TRBD1. V was clipped by 5 bases and J by 4 bases; unmatched bases: 6. Germline CDR1 and CDR2: DFQATT and SNEGSKA (reference sequence). This CDR3 has 14 residues.

The CDR3 region has the DNA TGTGCCATCAGTGGTACAGCAAACTATGGCTACACCTTC. Residues: CAISGTANYGYTF. The rearrangement links TRBV10-3 to TRBJ1-2; no clear D. The V and J ends lost 4 bases and 2 bases respectively, with 8 bases between them. CDR3 length: 13 residues. Germline V gives CDR1 ENHRY, CDR2 SYGVKD.

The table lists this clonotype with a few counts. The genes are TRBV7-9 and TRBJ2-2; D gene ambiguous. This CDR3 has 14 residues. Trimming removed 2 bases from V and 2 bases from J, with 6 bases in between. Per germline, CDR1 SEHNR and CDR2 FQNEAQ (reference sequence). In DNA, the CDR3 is TGTGCCAGCAGCTTATTTCGTAACACCGGGGAGCTGTTTTTT. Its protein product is CASSLFRNTGELFF.

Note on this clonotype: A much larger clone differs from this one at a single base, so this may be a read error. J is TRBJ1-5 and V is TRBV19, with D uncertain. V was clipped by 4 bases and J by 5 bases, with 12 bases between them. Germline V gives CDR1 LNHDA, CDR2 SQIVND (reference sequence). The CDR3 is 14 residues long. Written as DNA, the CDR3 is TGTGCCAGTAGTACCCTGGCTAGAGATCAGCCCCAGCATTTT. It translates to CASSTLARDQPQHF.

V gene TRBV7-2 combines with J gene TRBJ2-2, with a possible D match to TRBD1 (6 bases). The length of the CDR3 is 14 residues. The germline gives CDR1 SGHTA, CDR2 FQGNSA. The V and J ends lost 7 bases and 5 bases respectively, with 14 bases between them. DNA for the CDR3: TGTGCCAGCAAACTGGACAGAGGGACCGGGGAGCTGTTTTTT. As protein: CASKLDRGTGELFF.

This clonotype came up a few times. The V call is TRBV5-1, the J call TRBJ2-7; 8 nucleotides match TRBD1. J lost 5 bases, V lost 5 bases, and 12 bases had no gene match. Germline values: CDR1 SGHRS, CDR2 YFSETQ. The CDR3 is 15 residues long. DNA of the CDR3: TGCGCCAGCAGTCGACGACAGGGGCATGTGGACGAGCAGTACTTC. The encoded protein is CASSRRQGHVDEQYF.